This T cell receptor (beta chain) appears in the sequencing data of a study of blood T cell repertoires in COVID-19. The wider study: Recovered participants had two consecutive negative NP/OP PCR tests, healthcare professional clearance, or symptom resolution.

Ages ranged from about 18 to 89 years, with residence in around 24 US areas. Clinical history reported by participants formed the basis on which cohorts were assigned. Per the original data handling: Amplification of reference gene primers provided the estimated nucleated cell counts. Only in-frame clones appear in the TCRdb table, and some are missing; sequencing was by immunoSEQ multiplex PCR. V and J calls and clone size are as listed in that table; D and trimming were resolved from the DNA. The table lists around 300,000 clones, around 89% of them singletons. The CDR3 is 15 residues long. V was pared by 2 bases and J by 2 bases, with 13 bases between. Germline CDR1 reads SGHAT; CDR2 reads FQNNGV.

V usage is TRBV11-2 and J usage is TRBJ2-7, with D perhaps matching TRBD2 (5 bases). Sequencing was done on a sample of PBMCs or T cells enriched from blood (not recorded which). This receptor was obtained from an older woman in a cohort exposed to, infected with or recovered from COVID-19 (not recorded which). CDR3 loop: CASSLLFGVPYEQYF. CDR3 in DNA: TGTGCCAGCAGCTTACTCTTCGGGGTGCCCTACGAGCAGTACTTC.